One sample yielded the 17 T cell receptor beta chains listed below, sequenced in a study of T cell changes during pregnancy in multiple sclerosis. TCRdb's copy holds only in-frame clones and misses some; the assay was immunoSEQ multiplex PCR. This table has 80,000 to 95,000 clones, approximately 92% appearing once. The sample consisted of peripheral blood, taken in the third trimester of pregnancy. These receptors were collected from a female donor in good health, enrolled as a control in a pregnancy study.

The V and J genes are TRBV21-1 and TRBJ1-5; the D call in the table, TRBD1, was not verified against the DNA. TRBV21-1 is noted as a pseudogene. CDR3 size: 16 residues. The DNA for the CDR3 is TGTGCCAGCAGCAAGAAAGACACTGTTAGCAATCAGCCCCAGCATTTT. Its translation: CASSKKDTVSNQPQHF.

The genes are TRBV2 and TRBJ1-1; 8 bases fit TRBD1. CDR3 length: 15 residues. Germline V gene sequence: CDR1 SNHLY, CDR2 FYNNEI. V dropped 6 bases and J dropped 5; count of bases not matched to a gene: 11. The CDR3 DNA follows: TGTGCCAGCAGCGTAACGCTAACAGGGGGGACTGAAGCTTTCTTT. Translating gives CASSVTLTGGTEAFF.

The rearrangement links TRBV6-5 to TRBJ2-1; weak D call: TRBD2 (5 bases). CDR3 length equals 11 residues. Trimming cost V 7 bases and J 9 bases, with 10 bases left between them. Germline CDR1 is MNHEY and CDR2 is SVGAGI. The CDR3 DNA reads as TGTGCCAGCAATAGAGAGGGTGAGCAGTTCTTC. Translation gives CASNREGEQFF.

V usage is TRBV7-9 and J usage is TRBJ1-1; 9 bases are a match to TRBD1. The CDR3 is 17 residues long. The V segment lost 6 bases and the J segment 4 bases; nucleotides outside the gene matches: 15. Germline-derived CDR1 and CDR2 are SEHNR and FQNEAQ (reference sequence). For the CDR3, the DNA is TGTGCCAGCAGGCCAAAGATCACAGGGGGCGGCGGCACTGAAGCTTTCTTT. This translates into CASRPKITGGGGTEAFF.

The V and J genes are TRBV6-5 and TRBJ1-2; D gene unclear. The germline gives CDR1 MNHEY, CDR2 SVGAGI. V was trimmed by 6 bases and J by 3 bases, leaving 11 bases between them. This CDR3 comprises 13 residues. CDR3 residues: CASRLSRHYGYTF. The CDR3 DNA is TGTGCCAGCAGACTATCGCGGCACTATGGCTACACCTTC.

The chain links TRBV7-9 to TRBJ2-1; TRBD2 might be the D (6 bases). Germline V lookup: CDR1 SEHNR, CDR2 FQNEAQ (reference sequence). The CDR3 contains 14 residues. V lost 4 bases and J lost 3, with 10 bases in between. This CDR3 is CASSSAGNYNEQFF. The CDR3 nucleotides read TGTGCCAGCAGCTCCGCGGGAAACTACAATGAGCAGTTCTTC.

This clone showed up just once. This chain uses TRBV6-6 with TRBJ1-1, with D hard to call. The V gene's germline CDR1 is MNHNY and CDR2 SVGAGI (reference sequence). V lost 4 bases and J 4 bases, leaving 7 bases between the germline ends. The length of the CDR3 is 12 residues. CDR3 in DNA: TGTGCCAGCAGTTCAGTTTCCACTGAAGCTTTCTTT. Translation gives CASSSVSTEAFF.

This clone was picked up one time. V is TRBV7-2 and J is TRBJ1-5; D not resolved. The germline V and J ends were trimmed by 5 bases and 5 bases, with 10 bases remaining between them. Germline V gene data show CDR1 as SGHTA and CDR2 as FQGNSA. CDR3 length equals 13 residues. CDR3 nucleotides: TGTGCCAGCAGCCCCCAAGAGGATCAGCCCCAGCATTTT. Its protein product is CASSPQEDQPQHF.

This rearrangement joins TRBV6-5 to TRBJ1-2; D might be TRBD1 (6 bases). The V gene lost 5 bases and the J gene lost 2 bases, with 9 bases spanning the gap. The CDR3 has 13 amino acids. The germline CDR1 and CDR2 sequences are MNHEY and SVGAGI. The CDR3 here is CASSQGRNYGYTF. Here the CDR3 DNA reads TGTGCCAGCAGTCAGGGGCGGAACTATGGCTACACCTTC.

The table lists this clone with a count of one. The chain uses TRBV5-1 and TRBJ1-1, with D perhaps matching TRBD1 (5 bases). From germline, CDR1 is SGHRS and CDR2 YFSETQ. With 0 bases removed from V and 4 bases from J, the gap between germline ends came to 10 bases. The CDR3 is made up of 14 amino acids. This CDR3 reads CASSLEGQGTEAFF. In DNA form, the CDR3 reads TGCGCCAGCAGCTTGGAGGGGCAAGGCACTGAAGCTTTCTTT.

The chain links TRBV5-1 to TRBJ2-7; D may be TRBD2 (6 bases). CDR3 length equals 13 residues. CDR1 is SGHRS, CDR2 YFSETQ, per germline. The V end lost 2 bases, the J end lost 3 bases, and 9 bases lay between the germline ends. In DNA form, the CDR3 reads TGCGCCAGCAGCTTTGCGGGGAGCTACGAGCAGTACTTC. Protein: CASSFAGSYEQYF. Combining the CDR3 with reference TRBV5-1 and TRBJ2-7 gives the whole variable domain KAGVTQTPRYLIKTRGQQVTLSCSPISGHRSVSWYQQTPGQGLQFLFEYFSETQRNKGNFPGRFSGRQFSNSRSEMNVSTLELGDSALYLCASSFAGSYEQYFGPGTRLTVT.

This clone was counted a few times. The chain combines TRBV7-6 with TRBJ1-5; D is uncertain. Germline CDR1 is SGHVS and CDR2 is FNYEAQ. The CDR3 is 14 amino acids. Trimming shortened V by 2 bases and J by 11 bases, and 16 bases separated the two germline ends. Here the CDR3 reads CASSLSPVDGAQHF. The CDR3 DNA is TGTGCCAGCAGCTTAAGTCCGGTGGATGGAGCCCAGCATTTT.

The chain recombines TRBV30 with TRBJ2-5, with TRBD2 matching over 10 bases. Germline V gene lookup returns CDR1 GTSNPN and CDR2 SVGIG (reference sequence). Trimming removed 5 bases from V and 8 bases from J; junction bases left unmatched: 11. The CDR3 covers 14 residues. In DNA, the CDR3 is TGTGCCTGGGACCCCGGGACTAGCGTGACAACCCAGTACTTC. Its translation is CAWDPGTSVTTQYF.

This clone was seen only a few times. The rearrangement joins TRBV25-1 to TRBJ1-3, with a tentative D call TRBD1 (6 bases). The V and J ends lost 2 bases and 7 bases respectively, with 18 bases between them. This CDR3 region has 16 residues. Germline-derived CDR1 and CDR2 are MGHDK and SYGVNS. The CDR3 spells CASSEGGETGRNTIYF. CDR3 bases: TGTGCCAGCAGTGAAGGGGGGGAAACAGGGAGGAACACCATATATTTT.

CDR3 nucleotides: TGTGCCAGCAGTGAAATCCGGGGGGATAAGTATTTT. It codes for CASSEIRGDKYF. The gene calls are TRBV2 and TRBJ2-3, with TRBD2 matching 7 bases. V lost 2 bases to trimming and J lost 13 bases; unmatched junction nucleotides: 6. Germline-derived CDR1 and CDR2 are SNHLY and FYNNEI. This CDR3 has 12 amino acids.

The V call is TRBV20-1, the J call TRBJ1-1, with a weak D call TRBD1 (5 bases). CDR1 and CDR2 (germline): DFQATT, SNEGSKA (reference sequence). This CDR3 contains 11 residues. Deletions cut 3 bases from V and 5 bases from J, with 7 bases between. CDR3 DNA sequence: TGCAGTGCTAGTCAGGGAACTGAAGCTTTCTTT. It codes for CSASQGTEAFF.

This sequence joins TRBV4-1 and TRBJ1-2, with 8 bases that match TRBD1. This CDR3 contains 16 residues. V trimming: 0 bases; J trimming: 4 bases; junction bases outside the gene matches: 7. CDR1 is MGHRA and CDR2 is YSYEKL in the germline V gene. CDR3 region: CASSQEQGATSYGYTF. DNA of the CDR3: TGCGCCAGCAGCCAAGAGCAGGGGGCCACGTCCTATGGCTACACCTTC.